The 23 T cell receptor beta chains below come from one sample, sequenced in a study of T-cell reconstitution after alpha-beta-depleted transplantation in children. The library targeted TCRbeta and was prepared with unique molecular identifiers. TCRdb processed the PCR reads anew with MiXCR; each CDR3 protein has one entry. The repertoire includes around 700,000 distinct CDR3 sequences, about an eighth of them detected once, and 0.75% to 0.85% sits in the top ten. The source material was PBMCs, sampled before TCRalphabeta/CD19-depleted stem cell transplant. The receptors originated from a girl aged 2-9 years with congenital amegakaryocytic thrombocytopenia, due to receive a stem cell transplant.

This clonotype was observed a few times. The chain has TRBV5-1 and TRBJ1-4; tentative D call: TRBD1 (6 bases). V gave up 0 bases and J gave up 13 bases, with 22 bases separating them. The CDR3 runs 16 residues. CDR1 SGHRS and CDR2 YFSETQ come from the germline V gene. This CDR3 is CASSLDWTAPGGGLFF. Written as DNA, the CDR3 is TGCGCCAGCAGCTTGGATTGGACGGCGCCAGGAGGGGGACTGTTTTTT.

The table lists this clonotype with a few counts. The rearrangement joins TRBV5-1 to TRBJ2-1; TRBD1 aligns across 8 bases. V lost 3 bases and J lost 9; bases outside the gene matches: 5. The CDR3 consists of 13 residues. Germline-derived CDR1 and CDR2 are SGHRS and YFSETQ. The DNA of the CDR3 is TGCGCCAGCAGCTGGCAGGGGGCTGGTGAGCAGTTCTTC. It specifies CASSWQGAGEQFF. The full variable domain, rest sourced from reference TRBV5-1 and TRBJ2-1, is KAGVTQTPRYLIKTRGQQVTLSCSPISGHRSVSWYQQTPGQGLQFLFEYFSETQRNKGNFPGRFSGRQFSNSRSEMNVSTLELGDSALYLCASSWQGAGEQFFGPGTRLTVL.

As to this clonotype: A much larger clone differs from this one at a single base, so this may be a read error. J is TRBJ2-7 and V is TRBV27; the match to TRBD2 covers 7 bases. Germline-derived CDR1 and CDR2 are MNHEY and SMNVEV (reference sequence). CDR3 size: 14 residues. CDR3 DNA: TGTACCAGCAGTAACGGACTAGTCGCCCACGAGCAGTACTTC. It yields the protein CTSSNGLVAHEQYF.

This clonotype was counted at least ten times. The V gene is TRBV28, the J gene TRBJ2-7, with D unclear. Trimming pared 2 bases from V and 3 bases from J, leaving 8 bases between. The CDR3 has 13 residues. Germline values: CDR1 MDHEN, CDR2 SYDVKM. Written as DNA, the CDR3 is TGTGCCAGCAGTTTAACAGCCCACTACGAGCAGTACTTC. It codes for CASSLTAHYEQYF.

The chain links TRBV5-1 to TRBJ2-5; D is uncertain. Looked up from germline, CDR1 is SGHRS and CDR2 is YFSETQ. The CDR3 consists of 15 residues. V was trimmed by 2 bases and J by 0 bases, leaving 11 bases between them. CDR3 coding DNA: TGCGCCAGCAGCTTAGTCACCCGGTACCAAGAGACCCAGTACTTC. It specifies CASSLVTRYQETQYF.

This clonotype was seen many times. The DNA of the CDR3 is TGCGCCAGCAGCTTGGAGGACTACACAGATACGCAGTATTTT. Translation gives CASSLEDYTDTQYF. The chain is built from TRBV5-1 and TRBJ2-3, with a tentative D call TRBD2 (6 bases). The V gene lost 0 bases and the J gene lost 2 bases, with 7 bases spanning the gap. The CDR3 contains 14 residues. The germline V gene has CDR1 SGHRS and CDR2 YFSETQ.

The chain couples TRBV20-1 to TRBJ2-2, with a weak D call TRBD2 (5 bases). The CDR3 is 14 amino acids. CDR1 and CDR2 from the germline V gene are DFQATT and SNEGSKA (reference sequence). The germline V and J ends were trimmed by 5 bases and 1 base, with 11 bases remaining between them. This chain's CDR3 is CSALLSGNTGELFF. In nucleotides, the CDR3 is TGCAGTGCTCTCCTGAGCGGGAACACCGGGGAGCTGTTTTTT.

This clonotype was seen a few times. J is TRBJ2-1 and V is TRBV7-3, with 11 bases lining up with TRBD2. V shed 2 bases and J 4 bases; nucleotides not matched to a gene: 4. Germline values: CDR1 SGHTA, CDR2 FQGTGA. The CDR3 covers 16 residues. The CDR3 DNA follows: TGTGCCAGCAGCTTACTTAGCGGGAGGGGGTACAATGAGCAGTTCTTC. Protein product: CASSLLSGRGYNEQFF.

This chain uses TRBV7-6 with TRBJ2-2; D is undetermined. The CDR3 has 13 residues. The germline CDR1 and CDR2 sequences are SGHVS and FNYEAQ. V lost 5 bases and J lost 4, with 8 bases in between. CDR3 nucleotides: TGTGCCAGCAGCCAACGAGCCACCGGGGAGCTGTTTTTT. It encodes CASSQRATGELFF.

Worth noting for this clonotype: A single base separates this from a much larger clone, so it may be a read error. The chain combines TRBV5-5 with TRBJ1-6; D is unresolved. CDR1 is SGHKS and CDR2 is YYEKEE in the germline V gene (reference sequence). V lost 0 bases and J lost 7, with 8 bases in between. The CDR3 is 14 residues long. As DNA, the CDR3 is TGTGCCAGCAGCTTGGAGCGATTGAATTCACCCCTCCACTTT. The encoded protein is CASSLERLNSPLHF.

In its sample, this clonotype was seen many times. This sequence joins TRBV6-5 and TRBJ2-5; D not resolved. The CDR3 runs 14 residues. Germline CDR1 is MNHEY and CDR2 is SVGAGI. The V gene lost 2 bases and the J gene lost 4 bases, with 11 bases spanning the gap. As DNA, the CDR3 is TGTGCCAGCAGTTACGGGCAGGTTGGAGAGACCCAGTACTTC. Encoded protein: CASSYGQVGETQYF.

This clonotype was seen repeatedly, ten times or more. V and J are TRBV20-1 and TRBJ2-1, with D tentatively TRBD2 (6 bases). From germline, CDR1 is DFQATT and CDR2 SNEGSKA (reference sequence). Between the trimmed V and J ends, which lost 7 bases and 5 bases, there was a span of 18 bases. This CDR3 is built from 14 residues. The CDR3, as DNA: TGCAGTGTCCCACTAGCTAGGTCCGACAATGAGCAGTTCTTC. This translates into CSVPLARSDNEQFF.

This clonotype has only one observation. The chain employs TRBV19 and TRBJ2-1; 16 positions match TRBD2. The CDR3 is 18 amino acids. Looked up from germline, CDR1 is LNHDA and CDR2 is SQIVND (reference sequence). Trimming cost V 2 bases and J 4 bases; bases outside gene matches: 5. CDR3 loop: CASSISGLAGGKYNEQFF. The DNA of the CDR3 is TGTGCCAGTAGTATATCGGGACTAGCGGGAGGGAAATACAATGAGCAGTTCTTC.

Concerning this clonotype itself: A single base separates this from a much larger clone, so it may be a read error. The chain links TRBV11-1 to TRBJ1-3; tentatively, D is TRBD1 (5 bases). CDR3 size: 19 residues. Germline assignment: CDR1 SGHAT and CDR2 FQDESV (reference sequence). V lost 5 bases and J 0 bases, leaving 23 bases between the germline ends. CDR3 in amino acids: CASSILGLTAKYSGNTIYF. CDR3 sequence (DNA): TGTGCCAGCAGCATCCTGGGGTTGACAGCGAAATACTCTGGAAACACCATATATTTT.

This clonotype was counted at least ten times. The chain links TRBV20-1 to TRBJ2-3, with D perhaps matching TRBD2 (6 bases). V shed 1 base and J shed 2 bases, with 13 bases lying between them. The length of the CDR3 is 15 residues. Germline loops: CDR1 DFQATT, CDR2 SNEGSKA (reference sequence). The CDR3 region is CSARVAGRFTDTQYF. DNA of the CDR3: TGCAGTGCTAGAGTGGCGGGACGGTTCACAGATACGCAGTATTTT.

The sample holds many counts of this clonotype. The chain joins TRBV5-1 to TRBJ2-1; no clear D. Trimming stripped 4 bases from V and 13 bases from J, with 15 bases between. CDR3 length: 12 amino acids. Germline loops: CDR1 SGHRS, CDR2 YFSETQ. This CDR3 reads CASSQTGRNQFF. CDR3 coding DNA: TGCGCCAGCAGCCAGACCGGGCGTAATCAGTTCTTC. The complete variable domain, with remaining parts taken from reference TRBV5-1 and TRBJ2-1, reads KAGVTQTPRYLIKTRGQQVTLSCSPISGHRSVSWYQQTPGQGLQFLFEYFSETQRNKGNFPGRFSGRQFSNSRSEMNVSTLELGDSALYLCASSQTGRNQFFGPGTRLTVL.

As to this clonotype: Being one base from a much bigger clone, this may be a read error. The CDR3 reads CATSQDFAGYTF. For the CDR3, the DNA is TGTGCCACCAGCCAAGATTTTGCGGGCTACACCTTC. The genes are TRBV3-1 and TRBJ1-2; D gene uncertain. The CDR3 runs 12 residues. Germline values: CDR1 LGHDT, CDR2 YNNKEL (reference sequence).

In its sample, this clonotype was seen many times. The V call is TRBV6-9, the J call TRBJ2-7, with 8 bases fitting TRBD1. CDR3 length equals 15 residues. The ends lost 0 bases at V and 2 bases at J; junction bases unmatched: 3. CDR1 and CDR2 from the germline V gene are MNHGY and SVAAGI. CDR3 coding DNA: TGTGCCAGCAGTTATTCGTCGACAGGGGCCTACGAGCAGTACTTC. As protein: CASSYSSTGAYEQYF.

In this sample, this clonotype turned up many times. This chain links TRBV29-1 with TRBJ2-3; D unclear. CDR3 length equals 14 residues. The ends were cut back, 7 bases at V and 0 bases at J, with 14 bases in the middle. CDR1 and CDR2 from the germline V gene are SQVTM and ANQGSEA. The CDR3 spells CSAAGVSSTDTQYF. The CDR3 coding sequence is TGCAGCGCAGCAGGCGTTTCTAGCACAGATACGCAGTATTTT.

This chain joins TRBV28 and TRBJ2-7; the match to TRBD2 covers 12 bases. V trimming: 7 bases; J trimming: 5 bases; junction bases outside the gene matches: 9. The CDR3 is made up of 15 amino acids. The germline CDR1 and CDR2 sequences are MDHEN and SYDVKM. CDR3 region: CASNSLAGGPNEQYF. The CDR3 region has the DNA TGTGCCAGCAATAGTCTAGCGGGAGGGCCTAACGAGCAGTACTTC.

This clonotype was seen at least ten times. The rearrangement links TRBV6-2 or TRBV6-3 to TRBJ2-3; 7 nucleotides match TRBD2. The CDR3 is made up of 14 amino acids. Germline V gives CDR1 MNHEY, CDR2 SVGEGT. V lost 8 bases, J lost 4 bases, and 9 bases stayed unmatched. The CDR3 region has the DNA TGTGCCAGCTCCCGCGGGAGTCGGGCAGATACGCAGTATTTT. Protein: CASSRGSRADTQYF.

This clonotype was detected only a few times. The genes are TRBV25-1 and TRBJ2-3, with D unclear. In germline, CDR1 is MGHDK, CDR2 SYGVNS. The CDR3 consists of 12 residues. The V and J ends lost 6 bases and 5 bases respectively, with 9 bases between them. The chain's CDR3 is CASRDFGDTQYF. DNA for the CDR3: TGTGCCAGCAGAGACTTCGGAGATACGCAGTATTTT.

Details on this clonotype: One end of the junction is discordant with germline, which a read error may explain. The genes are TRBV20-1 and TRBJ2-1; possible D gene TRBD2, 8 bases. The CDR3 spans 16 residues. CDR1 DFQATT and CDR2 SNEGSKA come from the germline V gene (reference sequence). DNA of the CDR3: TGCTGTGCTAGAGGGGGCGGGAGGACTTACTACAATGAGCAGTTCTTC. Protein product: CCARGGGRTYYNEQFF.